A single sample gave rise to the 21 T cell receptor beta chains below, sequenced in a study of CD8 T cells in ankylosing spondylitis. The study's findings and limits: What seemed typical of ankylosing spondylitis blood was a TCR beta motif built from about 8 highly homologous variants.

Their recognized antigens are unknown. TCRdb itself ran the 5' RACE reads through MiXCR, one entry per CDR3 protein. The sample lists 700,000 or so distinct CDR3 sequences, around 20% occurring once. The source material was blood, either unsorted or a sorted T cell fraction (not recorded which). These receptors were obtained from a male donor with ankylosing spondylitis.

In its sample, this clonotype was seen a few times. The chain combines TRBV15 with TRBJ1-2; 7 bases agree with TRBD1. This CDR3 contains 16 residues. Germline V gives CDR1 LNHNV, CDR2 YYDKDF (reference sequence). The trim removed 2 bases at V and 1 base at J, leaving 7 bases unmatched. This CDR3 reads CATSRNRGGGNYGYTF. In nucleotides, the CDR3 is TGTGCCACCAGCAGAAACAGGGGTGGGGGTAACTATGGCTACACCTTC. Using reference TRBV15 and TRBJ1-2 for the parts outside the CDR3, the full variable domain is DAMVIQNPRYQVTQFGKPVTLSCSQTLNHNVMYWYQQKSSQAPKLLFHYYDKDFNNEADTPDNFQSRRPNTSFCFLDIRSPGLGDTAMYLCATSRNRGGGNYGYTFGSGTRLTVV.

The V call is TRBV5-1, the J call TRBJ2-1, with 16 bases lining up with TRBD2. The V segment lost 4 bases and the J segment 0 bases; nucleotides outside the gene matches: 7. There are 19 residues in the CDR3. Germline loops: CDR1 SGHRS, CDR2 YFSETQ. The CDR3 DNA is TGCGCCAGCAGCCTGGGACTAGCGGGGGGGAGAAGCTCCTACAATGAGCAGTTCTTC. The encoded protein is CASSLGLAGGRSSYNEQFF.

This clonotype was seen only a few times. This chain joins TRBV12-3 or TRBV12-4 and TRBJ1-2, with D hard to call. This CDR3 spans 13 amino acids. The V gene lost 6 bases and the J gene lost 8 bases, with 16 bases spanning the gap. The CDR3 here is CASREGQVGGYTF. CDR3 DNA: TGTGCCAGCAGAGAAGGGCAGGTTGGAGGCTACACCTTC.

This clonotype was seen a few times. CDR3 coding DNA: TGCAGTCCGGCCTTGGAGACCCAGTACTTC. It codes for CSPALETQYF. The J gene is TRBJ2-5, the V gene TRBV20-1, with unresolved D. The V end lost 8 bases, the J end lost 5 bases, and 9 bases lay between the germline ends. CDR3 length: 10 amino acids. CDR1 is DFQATT, CDR2 SNEGSKA, per germline (reference sequence).

This clonotype has a count of ten or more. The chain joins TRBV28 to TRBJ2-7; D remains ambiguous. This CDR3 spans 11 amino acids. The germline V and J ends were trimmed by 6 bases and 2 bases, with 5 bases remaining between them. Germline loops: CDR1 MDHEN, CDR2 SYDVKM. As DNA, the CDR3 is TGTGCCAGCAGGGGAACCTACGAGCAGTACTTC. Translation gives CASRGTYEQYF.

The chain uses TRBV30 and TRBJ1-1; D gene uncertain. In germline, CDR1 is GTSNPN, CDR2 SVGIG (reference sequence). The CDR3 sequence is 14 residues long. The germline V and J ends were trimmed by 4 bases and 1 base, with 13 bases remaining between them. The CDR3 region has the DNA TGTGCCTGGACCCCCGGAAGCGCGAACACTGAAGCTTTCTTT. Amino acids: CAWTPGSANTEAFF. Supplemented by reference TRBV30 and TRBJ1-1, the full variable domain reads SQTIHQWPATLVQPVGSPLSLECTVEGTSNPNLYWYRQAAGRGLQLLFYSVGIGQISSEVPQNLSASRPQDRQFILSSKKLLLSDSGFYLCAWTPGSANTEAFFGQGTRLTVV.

This clonotype was recorded many times. The chain joins TRBV5-1 to TRBJ2-1; D remains ambiguous. Trimming took 6 bases from V and 0 from J, leaving 13 bases between them. CDR3 size: 15 residues. Germline CDR1 and CDR2: SGHRS and YFSETQ. CDR3 protein: CASMDRPSSYNEQFF. For the CDR3, the DNA is TGCGCCAGCATGGACCGCCCGAGCTCCTACAATGAGCAGTTCTTC. The full variable domain, rest sourced from reference TRBV5-1 and TRBJ2-1, is KAGVTQTPRYLIKTRGQQVTLSCSPISGHRSVSWYQQTPGQGLQFLFEYFSETQRNKGNFPGRFSGRQFSNSRSEMNVSTLELGDSALYLCASMDRPSSYNEQFFGPGTRLTVL.

This clonotype was seen only a few times. The chain employs TRBV7-8 and TRBJ1-3, with D possibly TRBD1 on 6 matching bases. Trimming left V 7 bases short and J 3 bases short, with 13 bases between. This CDR3 region has 14 residues. Per germline, CDR1 SGHVS and CDR2 FQNEAQ. CDR3 coding DNA: TGTGCCAGCACTCCACAGGGTGTTGGAAACACCATATATTTT. It translates to CASTPQGVGNTIYF.

The sample holds many counts of this clonotype. The CDR3 reads CASSQDMGAGANVLTF. CDR3 coding DNA: TGTGCCAGCAGCCAAGATATGGGGGCTGGGGCCAACGTCCTGACTTTC. This chain uses TRBV4-2 with TRBJ2-6, with D perhaps assigned TRBD1 or TRBD2 (5 bases each). Per the germline V gene, CDR1 is LGHNA and CDR2 is YNFKEQ. Trimming removed 0 bases from V and 2 bases from J, with 8 bases in between. The CDR3 covers 16 residues.

This clonotype was counted at least ten times. The rearrangement uses TRBV10-3 and TRBJ2-1; 8 bases align to TRBD1. V lost 2 bases and J lost 1; bases outside the gene matches: 4. The germline gives CDR1 ENHRY, CDR2 SYGVKD. This CDR3 contains 16 residues. CDR3 DNA: TGTGCCATCAGTGAGAGGACAGGGATTTCCTACAATGAGCAGTTCTTC. Its translation is CAISERTGISYNEQFF.

This clonotype has only a few counts. The rearrangement links TRBV7-7 to TRBJ2-3; TRBD1 is a possible D gene (6 bases). Per germline, CDR1 SSHAT and CDR2 FNYEAQ (reference sequence). Trimming cost V 1 base and J 0 bases, with 8 bases left between them. The CDR3 is 15 residues long. The DNA of the CDR3 is TGTGCCAGCAGCTTAGGGACAGATAGCACAGATACGCAGTATTTT. This encodes CASSLGTDSTDTQYF.

This sequence joins TRBV9 and TRBJ2-3; TRBD2 matches 7 bases. The CDR3 extends over 17 amino acids. Germline assignment: CDR1 SGDLS and CDR2 YYNGEE. Trimming took 3 bases from V and 4 from J; bases not matched to a gene: 14. The CDR3 spells CASSAERGRAGADTQYF. In DNA, the CDR3 is TGTGCCAGCAGCGCTGAACGTGGGAGGGCCGGGGCAGATACGCAGTATTTT.

The J gene is TRBJ2-2, the V gene TRBV20-1, with D possibly called TRBD1 or TRBD2 (5 bases each). Trimming took 0 bases from V and 7 from J, leaving 12 bases between them. Germline V gene lookup returns CDR1 DFQATT and CDR2 SNEGSKA (reference sequence). The CDR3 runs to 14 residues. CDR3 protein: CSAREGVRGGELFF. In DNA form, the CDR3 reads TGCAGTGCTAGAGAGGGAGTAAGGGGCGGGGAGCTGTTTTTT.

There are many counts of this clonotype. V gene TRBV5-1 combines with J gene TRBJ1-1; no firm D call. The germline V and J ends were trimmed by 0 bases and 0 bases, with 3 bases remaining between them. Germline CDR1 reads SGHRS; CDR2 reads YFSETQ. The CDR3 runs to 13 residues. The CDR3 here is CASSLALNTEAFF. In DNA, the CDR3 is TGCGCCAGCAGCTTGGCTCTGAACACTGAAGCTTTCTTT.

This clonotype has a handful of counts. The rearrangement uses TRBV16 and TRBJ2-3, with a tentative D call TRBD1 (6 bases). Germline CDR1 is KGHSY and CDR2 is FQNENV. CDR3 length equals 15 residues. V was shortened by 2 bases and J by 2 bases, with 11 bases between the two germline ends. The CDR3 nucleotides are TGTGCCAGCAGCCAACCGGACAGTTACACAGATACGCAGTATTTT. Its translation: CASSQPDSYTDTQYF.

This clonotype was detected many times. This chain connects TRBV12-3 or TRBV12-4 to TRBJ2-7; TRBD1 matches at 9 bases. The CDR3 loop spans 14 amino acids. The trim removed 6 bases at V and 7 bases at J, leaving 10 bases unmatched. For the CDR3, the DNA is TGTGCCAGCAGGTCCTCGGGACAGGGCGGGGAGCAGTACTTC. It yields the protein CASRSSGQGGEQYF.

In this sample, this clonotype turned up a few times. This rearrangement joins TRBV12-3 or TRBV12-4 to TRBJ2-7; perhaps TRBD1 as D (5 bases). CDR3 length equals 13 residues. The V end was cut by 7 bases, the J end by 1 base, with 11 bases between. For the CDR3, the DNA is TGTGCCAGCACTCTGGACATTTCCTACGAGCAGTACTTC. This gives the protein CASTLDISYEQYF.

The chain couples TRBV7-2 to TRBJ2-2; D gene ambiguous. The germline V gene encodes CDR1 SGHTA and CDR2 FQGNSA. With 1 base removed from V and 0 bases from J, the gap between germline ends came to 9 bases. CDR3 length: 16 residues. CDR3 loop: CASSLVGLANTGELFF. CDR3 bases: TGTGCCAGCAGCTTAGTCGGGTTGGCGAACACCGGGGAGCTGTTTTTT. Combining the CDR3 with reference TRBV7-2 and TRBJ2-2 gives the whole variable domain GAGVSQSPSNKVTEKGKDVELRCDPISGHTALYWYRQSLGQGLEFLIYFQGNSAPDKSGLPSDRFSAERTGGSVSTLTIQRTQQEDSAVYLCASSLVGLANTGELFFGEGSRLTVL.

The V call is TRBV11-2, the J call TRBJ2-2; TRBD2 agrees at 7 bases. The CDR3 spans 14 residues. Germline V gene lookup returns CDR1 SGHAT and CDR2 FQNNGV. J was trimmed by 6 bases and V by 8 bases; bases with no gene match: 9. For the CDR3, the DNA is TGTGCCAGCGGGGCTAGCGGAAAAGCCGGGGAGCTGTTTTTT. Residues: CASGASGKAGELFF.

This clonotype was counted between two and nine times. The V call is TRBV12-3 or TRBV12-4, the J call TRBJ2-5; possibly TRBD1 for D (6 bases). Trimming cost V 6 bases and J 12 bases, with 17 bases left between them. The CDR3 sequence is 12 residues long. Written as DNA, the CDR3 is TGTGCCAGCAGCACCCTGGTGGGGGCAAAGTACTTC. Translating gives CASSTLVGAKYF.

This sequence joins TRBV5-1 and TRBJ2-3; D might be TRBD2 (6 bases). V lost 1 base and J lost 6, with 15 bases in between. Germline-derived CDR1 and CDR2 are SGHRS and YFSETQ. This CDR3 spans 15 amino acids. CDR3 in amino acids: CASSLLQEGGDTQYF. For the CDR3, the DNA is TGCGCCAGCAGCTTGCTTCAGGAGGGTGGTGATACGCAGTATTTT.